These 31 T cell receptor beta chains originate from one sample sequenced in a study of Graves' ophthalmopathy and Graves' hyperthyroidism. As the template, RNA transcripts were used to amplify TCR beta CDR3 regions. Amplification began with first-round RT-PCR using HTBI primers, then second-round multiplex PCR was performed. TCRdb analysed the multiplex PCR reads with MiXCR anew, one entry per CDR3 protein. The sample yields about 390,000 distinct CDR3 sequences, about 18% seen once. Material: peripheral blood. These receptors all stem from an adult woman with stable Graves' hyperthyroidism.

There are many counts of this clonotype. CDR3: CSAPEQTVNSYEQYF. As DNA, the CDR3 is TGCAGTGCGCCAGAACAGACAGTGAACTCCTACGAGCAGTACTTC. The J gene is TRBJ2-7, the V gene TRBV20-1; a weak D match, TRBD1 (5 bases). Germline values: CDR1 DFQATT, CDR2 SNEGSKA (reference sequence). The CDR3 is 15 residues long. With 6 bases removed from V and 0 bases from J, the gap between germline ends came to 18 bases.

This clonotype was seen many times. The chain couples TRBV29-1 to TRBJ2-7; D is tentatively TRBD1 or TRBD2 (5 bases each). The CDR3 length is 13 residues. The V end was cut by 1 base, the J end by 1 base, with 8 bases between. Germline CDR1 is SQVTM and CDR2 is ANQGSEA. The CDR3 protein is CSVEVWGSYEQYF. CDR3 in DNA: TGCAGCGTTGAAGTATGGGGGTCCTACGAGCAGTACTTC.

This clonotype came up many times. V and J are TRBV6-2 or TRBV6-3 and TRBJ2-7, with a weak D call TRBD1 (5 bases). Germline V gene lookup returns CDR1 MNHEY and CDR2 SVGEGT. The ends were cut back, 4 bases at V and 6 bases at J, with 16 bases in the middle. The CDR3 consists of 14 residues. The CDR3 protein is CASSSTNQGTEQYF. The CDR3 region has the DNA TGTGCCAGCAGTTCCACGAATCAGGGTACCGAGCAGTACTTC.

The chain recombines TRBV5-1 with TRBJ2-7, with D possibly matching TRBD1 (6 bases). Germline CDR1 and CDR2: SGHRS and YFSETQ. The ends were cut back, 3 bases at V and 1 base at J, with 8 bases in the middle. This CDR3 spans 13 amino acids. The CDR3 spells CASSWDKSYEQYF. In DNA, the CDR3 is TGCGCCAGCAGCTGGGACAAATCCTACGAGCAGTACTTC.

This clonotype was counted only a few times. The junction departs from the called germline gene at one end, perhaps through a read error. The CDR3 DNA sequence: TGTGCCAGCAGTTTCGTCTCCCCCAAAAACATTAAGTACTTC. Its translation is CASSFVSPKNIKYF. The rearrangement links TRBV6-2 or TRBV6-3 to TRBJ2-4; D ambiguous. Per germline, CDR1 MNHEY and CDR2 SVGEGT. This CDR3 contains 14 residues.

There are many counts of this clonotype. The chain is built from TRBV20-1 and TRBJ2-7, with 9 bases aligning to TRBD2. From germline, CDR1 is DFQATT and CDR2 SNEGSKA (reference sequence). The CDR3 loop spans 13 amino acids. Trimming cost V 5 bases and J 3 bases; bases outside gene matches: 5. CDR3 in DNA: TGCAGTGCTCCCTCTAGCGGGGTCTACGAGCAGTACTTC. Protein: CSAPSSGVYEQYF.

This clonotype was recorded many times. CDR3 DNA sequence: TGTGCCAGCAGCCCTGGAGGCAGGGGCATTCCGGAGACCCAGTACTTC. Residues: CASSPGGRGIPETQYF. V and J are TRBV5-8 and TRBJ2-5, with a possible D match to TRBD1 (6 bases). CDR1 SGHTS and CDR2 YDEGEE come from the germline V gene. Trimming removed 4 bases from V and 5 bases from J, with 21 bases in between. The CDR3 runs 16 residues.

The CDR3 is CASSLEWGNQPQHF. As DNA, the CDR3 is TGTGCCAGCAGCTTAGAGTGGGGCAATCAGCCCCAGCATTTT. The chain is built from TRBV7-8 and TRBJ1-5; unclear D gene. Germline-derived CDR1 and CDR2 are SGHVS and FQNEAQ. This CDR3 comprises 14 residues. Deletions cut 1 base from V and 2 bases from J, with 6 bases between. Complete variable domain (other parts from reference TRBV7-8 and TRBJ1-5): GAGVSQSPRYKVAKRGQDVALRCDPISGHVSLFWYQQALGQGPEFLTYFQNEAQLDKSGLPSDRFFAERPEGSVSTLKIQRTQQEDSAVYLCASSLEWGNQPQHFGDGTRLSIL.

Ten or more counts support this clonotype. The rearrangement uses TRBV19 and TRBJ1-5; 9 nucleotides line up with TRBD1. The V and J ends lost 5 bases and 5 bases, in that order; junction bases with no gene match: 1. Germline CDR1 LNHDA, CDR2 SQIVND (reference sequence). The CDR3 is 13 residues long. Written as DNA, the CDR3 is TGTGCCAGTAGTTGGACAGGGGATCAGCCCCAGCATTTT. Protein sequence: CASSWTGDQPQHF.

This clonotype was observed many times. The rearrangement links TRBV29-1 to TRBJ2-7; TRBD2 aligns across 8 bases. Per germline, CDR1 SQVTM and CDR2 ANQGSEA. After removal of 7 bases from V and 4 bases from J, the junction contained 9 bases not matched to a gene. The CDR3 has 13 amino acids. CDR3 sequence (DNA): TGCAGCGCCGAAATAGCGGGACTATACGAGCAGTACTTC. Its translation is CSAEIAGLYEQYF.

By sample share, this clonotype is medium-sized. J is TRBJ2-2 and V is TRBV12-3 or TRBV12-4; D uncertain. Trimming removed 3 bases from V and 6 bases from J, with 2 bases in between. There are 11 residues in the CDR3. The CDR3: CASSFPGELFF. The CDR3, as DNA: TGTGCCAGCAGTTTCCCCGGGGAGCTGTTTTTT.

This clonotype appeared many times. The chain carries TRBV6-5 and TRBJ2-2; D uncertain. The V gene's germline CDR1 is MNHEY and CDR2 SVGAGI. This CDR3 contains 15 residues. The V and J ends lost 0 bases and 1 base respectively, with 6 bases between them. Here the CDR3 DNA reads TGTGCCAGCAGTTACTCGCCGGGGAACACCGGGGAGCTGTTTTTT. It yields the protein CASSYSPGNTGELFF.

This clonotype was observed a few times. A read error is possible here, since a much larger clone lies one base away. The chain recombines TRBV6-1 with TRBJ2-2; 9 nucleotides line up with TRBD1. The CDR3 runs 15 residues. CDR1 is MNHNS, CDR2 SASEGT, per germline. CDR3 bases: TGTACCAGCAGCTGGGGACAGGGTGGCACCGGGGAGCTGTTTTTT. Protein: CTSSWGQGGTGELFF.

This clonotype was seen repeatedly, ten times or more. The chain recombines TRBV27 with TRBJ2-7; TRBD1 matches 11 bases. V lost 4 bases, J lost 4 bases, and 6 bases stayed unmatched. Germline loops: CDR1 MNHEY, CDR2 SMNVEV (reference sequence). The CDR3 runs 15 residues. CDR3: CASSSWDRGGYEQYF. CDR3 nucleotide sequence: TGTGCCAGCAGTTCATGGGACAGGGGGGGATACGAGCAGTACTTC.

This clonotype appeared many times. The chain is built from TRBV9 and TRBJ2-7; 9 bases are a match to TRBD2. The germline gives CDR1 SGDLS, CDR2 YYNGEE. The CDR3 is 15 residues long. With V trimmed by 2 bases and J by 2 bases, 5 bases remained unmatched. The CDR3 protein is CASSVGTSSTYEQYF. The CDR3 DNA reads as TGTGCCAGCAGCGTCGGGACTAGCTCTACCTACGAGCAGTACTTC.

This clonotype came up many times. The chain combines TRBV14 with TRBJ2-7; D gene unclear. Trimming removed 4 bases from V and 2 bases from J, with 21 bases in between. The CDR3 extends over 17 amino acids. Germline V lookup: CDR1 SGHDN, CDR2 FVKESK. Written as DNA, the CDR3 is TGTGCCAGCAGCCCACTGAGTGGGCACTACGATGCCTACGAGCAGTACTTC. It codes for CASSPLSGHYDAYEQYF.

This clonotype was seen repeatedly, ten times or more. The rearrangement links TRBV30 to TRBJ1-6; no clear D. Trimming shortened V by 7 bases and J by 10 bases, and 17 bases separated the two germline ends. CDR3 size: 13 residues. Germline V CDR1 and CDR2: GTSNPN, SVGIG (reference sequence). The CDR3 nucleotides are TGTGCCTCCCAGCCCGGCGTCGACTCACCCCTCCACTTT. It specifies CASQPGVDSPLHF. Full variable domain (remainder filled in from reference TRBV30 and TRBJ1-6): SQTIHQWPATLVQPVGSPLSLECTVEGTSNPNLYWYRQAAGRGLQLLFYSVGIGQISSEVPQNLSASRPQDRQFILSSKKLLLSDSGFYLCASQPGVDSPLHFGNGTRLTVT.

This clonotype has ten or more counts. CDR3 bases: TGTGCCAGCAGTGGAATCGATGGCATGGACACTGAAGCTTTCTTT. Its protein product is CASSGIDGMDTEAFF. V usage is TRBV25-1 and J usage is TRBJ1-1; the D is unclear. The CDR3 has 15 residues. The germline V and J ends were trimmed by 4 bases and 3 bases, with 15 bases remaining between them. Germline assignment: CDR1 MGHDK and CDR2 SYGVNS.

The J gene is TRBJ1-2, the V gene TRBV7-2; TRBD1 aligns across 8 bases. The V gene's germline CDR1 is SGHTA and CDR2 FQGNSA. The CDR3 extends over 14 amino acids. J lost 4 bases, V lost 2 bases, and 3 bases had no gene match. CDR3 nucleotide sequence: TGTGCCAGCAGCTTAACAGGGGGAACCTATGGCTACACCTTC. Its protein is CASSLTGGTYGYTF.

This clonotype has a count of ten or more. The CDR3 DNA reads as TGTGCCAGCAAGGCTATAGCCCGGCAAGAGACCCAGTACTTC. Its protein product is CASKAIARQETQYF. This chain joins TRBV6-2 or TRBV6-3 and TRBJ2-5, with D unresolved. The V end lost 7 bases, the J end lost 2 bases, and 14 bases lay between the germline ends. Germline lookup yields CDR1 MNHEY and CDR2 SVGEGT. The CDR3 covers 14 residues.

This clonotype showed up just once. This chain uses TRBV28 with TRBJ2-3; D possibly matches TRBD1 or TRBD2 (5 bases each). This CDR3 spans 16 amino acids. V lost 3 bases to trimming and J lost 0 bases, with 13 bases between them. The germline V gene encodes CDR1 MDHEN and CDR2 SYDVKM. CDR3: CASSFLGTLSTDTQYF. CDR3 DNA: TGTGCCAGCAGTTTTTTGGGGACCCTTAGCACAGATACGCAGTATTTT.

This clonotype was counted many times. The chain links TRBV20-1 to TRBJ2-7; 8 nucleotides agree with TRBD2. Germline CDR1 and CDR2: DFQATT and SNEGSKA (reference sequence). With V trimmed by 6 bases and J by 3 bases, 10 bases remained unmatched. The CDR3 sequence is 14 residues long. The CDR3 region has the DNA TGCAGTGCCTCGGGGGGGGTCGCAAACTACGAGCAGTACTTC. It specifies CSASGGVANYEQYF.

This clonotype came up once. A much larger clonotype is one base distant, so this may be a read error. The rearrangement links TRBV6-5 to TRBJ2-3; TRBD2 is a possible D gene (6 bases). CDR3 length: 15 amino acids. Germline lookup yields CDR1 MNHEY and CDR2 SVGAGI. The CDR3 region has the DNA TGTGCCAGCAGTTATGGGCGGGGAACCACAGATTCGCAGTATTTT. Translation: CASSYGRGTTDSQYF.

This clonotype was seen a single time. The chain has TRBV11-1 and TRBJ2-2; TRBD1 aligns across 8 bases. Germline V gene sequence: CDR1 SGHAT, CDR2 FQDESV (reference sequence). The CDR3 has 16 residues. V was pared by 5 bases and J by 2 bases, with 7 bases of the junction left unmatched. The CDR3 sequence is CASSTWTGLNTGELFF. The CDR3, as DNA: TGTGCCAGCAGCACCTGGACAGGGCTCAACACCGGGGAGCTGTTTTTT.

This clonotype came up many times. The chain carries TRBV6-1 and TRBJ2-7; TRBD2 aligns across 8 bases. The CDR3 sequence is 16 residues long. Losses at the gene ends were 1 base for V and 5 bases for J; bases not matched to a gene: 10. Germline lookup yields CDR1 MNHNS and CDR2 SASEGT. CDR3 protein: CASSEGGTRRLHEQYF. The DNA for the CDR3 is TGTGCCAGCAGTGAAGGGGGGACTAGGCGGCTGCACGAGCAGTACTTC.

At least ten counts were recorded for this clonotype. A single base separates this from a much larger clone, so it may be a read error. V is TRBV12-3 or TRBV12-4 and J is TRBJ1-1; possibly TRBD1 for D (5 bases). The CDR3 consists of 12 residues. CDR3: CARSGGGTEAFF. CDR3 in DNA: TGTGCCCGCAGTGGGGGAGGAACTGAAGCTTTCTTT.

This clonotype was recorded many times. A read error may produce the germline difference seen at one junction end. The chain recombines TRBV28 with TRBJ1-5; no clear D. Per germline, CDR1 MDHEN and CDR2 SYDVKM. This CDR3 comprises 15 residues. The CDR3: CASSLTDLPNHPQHF. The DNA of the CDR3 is TGTGCCAGCAGTTTAACTGATTTACCCAATCATCCCCAGCATTTT.

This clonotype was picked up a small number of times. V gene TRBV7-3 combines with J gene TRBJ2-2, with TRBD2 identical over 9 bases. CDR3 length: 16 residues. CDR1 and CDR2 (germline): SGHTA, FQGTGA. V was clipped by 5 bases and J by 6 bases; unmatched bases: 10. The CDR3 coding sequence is TGTGCCAGCAGCCCAGGGGCTAGCGGGATATCCGGGGAGCTGTTTTTT. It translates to CASSPGASGISGELFF. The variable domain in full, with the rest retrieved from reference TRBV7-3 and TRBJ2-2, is GAGVSQTPSNKVTEKGKYVELRCDPISGHTALYWYRQSLGQGPEFLIYFQGTGAADDSGLPNDRFFAVRPEGSVSTLKIQRTERGDSAVYLCASSPGASGISGELFFGEGSRLTVL.

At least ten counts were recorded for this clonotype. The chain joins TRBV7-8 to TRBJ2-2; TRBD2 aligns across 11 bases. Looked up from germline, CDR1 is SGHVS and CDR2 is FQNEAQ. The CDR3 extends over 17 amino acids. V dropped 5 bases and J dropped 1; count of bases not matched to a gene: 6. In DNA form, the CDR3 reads TGTGCCAGCAGCCTCCCAGGACTAGCGGGGAACACCGGGGAGCTGTTTTTT. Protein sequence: CASSLPGLAGNTGELFF.

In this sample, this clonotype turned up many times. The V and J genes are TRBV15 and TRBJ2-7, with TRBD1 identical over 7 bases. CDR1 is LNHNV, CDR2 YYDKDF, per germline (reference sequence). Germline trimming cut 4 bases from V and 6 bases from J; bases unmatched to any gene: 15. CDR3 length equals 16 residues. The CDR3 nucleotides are TGTGCCACCAGCATCAGAGGGGGCGGAGGAAACGGCGAGCAGTACTTC. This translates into CATSIRGGGGNGEQYF.

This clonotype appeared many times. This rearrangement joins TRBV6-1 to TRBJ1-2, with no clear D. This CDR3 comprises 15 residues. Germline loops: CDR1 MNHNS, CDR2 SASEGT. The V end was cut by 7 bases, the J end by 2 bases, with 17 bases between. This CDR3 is CASKPPGVKNYGYTF. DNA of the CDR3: TGTGCCAGCAAACCCCCTGGGGTAAAGAACTATGGCTACACCTTC.